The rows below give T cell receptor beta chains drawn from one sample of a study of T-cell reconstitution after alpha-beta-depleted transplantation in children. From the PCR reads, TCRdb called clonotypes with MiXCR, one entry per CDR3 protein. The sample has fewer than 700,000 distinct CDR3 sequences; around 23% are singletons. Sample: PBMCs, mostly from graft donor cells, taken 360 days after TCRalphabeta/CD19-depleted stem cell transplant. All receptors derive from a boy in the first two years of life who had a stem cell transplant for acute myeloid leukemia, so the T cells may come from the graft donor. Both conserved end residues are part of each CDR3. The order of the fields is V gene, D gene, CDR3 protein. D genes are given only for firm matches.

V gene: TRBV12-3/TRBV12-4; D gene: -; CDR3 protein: CASSLASRNTGELFF
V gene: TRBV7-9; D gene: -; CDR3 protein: CASNQGLNTGELFF
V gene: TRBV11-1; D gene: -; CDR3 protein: CASSPEGVWGKGKETQYF
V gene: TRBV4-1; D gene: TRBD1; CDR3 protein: CASSQVEAGTGTTDTQYF
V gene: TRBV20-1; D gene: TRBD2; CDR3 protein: CSAMNLAGVSDTQYF
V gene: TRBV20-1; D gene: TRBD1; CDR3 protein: CSARTRTGQGPYNEQFF
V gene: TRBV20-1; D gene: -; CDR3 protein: CSALYGVQETQYF
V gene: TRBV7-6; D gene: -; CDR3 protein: CASRPAGAEGYTF
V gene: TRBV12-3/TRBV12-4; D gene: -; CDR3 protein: CASTPPGANTGELFF
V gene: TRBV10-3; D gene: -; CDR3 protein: CAISEDRSTDTQYF
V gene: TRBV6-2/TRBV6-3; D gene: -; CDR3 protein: CASSRQVGSPLHF
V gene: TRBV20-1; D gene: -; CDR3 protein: CSALKEKLFF
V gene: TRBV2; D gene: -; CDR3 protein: CASGRPKGKNIQYF
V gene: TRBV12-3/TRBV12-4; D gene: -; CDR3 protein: CASGLDGRPETQYF
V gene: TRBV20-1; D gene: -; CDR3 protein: CSASTFGKLQYF
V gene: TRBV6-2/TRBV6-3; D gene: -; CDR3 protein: CASSYSTGNQPQHF
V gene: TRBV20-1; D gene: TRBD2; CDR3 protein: CSAGGGDYNEQFF
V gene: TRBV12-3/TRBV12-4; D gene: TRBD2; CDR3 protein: CASRAGTIPQETQYF
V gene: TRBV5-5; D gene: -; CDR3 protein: CASSLAPRQGGDTQYF
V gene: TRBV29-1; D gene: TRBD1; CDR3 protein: CSVEDLEGAGEQYF
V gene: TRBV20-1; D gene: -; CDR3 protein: CSAVTGNTEAFF
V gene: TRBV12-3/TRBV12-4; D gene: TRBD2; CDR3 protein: CASSHGLAGGNEQFF
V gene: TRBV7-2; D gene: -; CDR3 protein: CASRDRLPLHF
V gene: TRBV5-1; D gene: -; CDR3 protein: CASSPANRDTGELFF
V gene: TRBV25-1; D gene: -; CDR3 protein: CASSEFLFSYNEQFF
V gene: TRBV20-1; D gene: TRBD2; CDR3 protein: CSASTSGVTDTQYF
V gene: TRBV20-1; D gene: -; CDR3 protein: CSASTTLTNPNLKGAYNEQFF
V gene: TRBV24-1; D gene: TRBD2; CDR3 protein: CATSDYGGNEQFF
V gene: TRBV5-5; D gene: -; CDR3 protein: CASSFLGAGETQYF
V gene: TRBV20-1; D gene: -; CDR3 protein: CSARVAGLVARNEQFF
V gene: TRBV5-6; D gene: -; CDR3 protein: CASSLFPGLEETQYF
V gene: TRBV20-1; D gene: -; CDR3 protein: CSAALSAQQYF
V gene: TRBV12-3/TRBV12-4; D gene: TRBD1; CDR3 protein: CASIPQGRGTEAFF
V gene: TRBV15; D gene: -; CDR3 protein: CATSSKTGGGQFF
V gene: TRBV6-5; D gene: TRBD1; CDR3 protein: CASSYRSGTGAFGYTF
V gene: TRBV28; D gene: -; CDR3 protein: CASTGRPGELFF
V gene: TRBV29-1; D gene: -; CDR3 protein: CSVIGQGSYNEQFF
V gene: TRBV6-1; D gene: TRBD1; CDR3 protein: CASRRQGVPTNNEQFF
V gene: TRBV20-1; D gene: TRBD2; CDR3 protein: CSPRAGTSGGRNEQFF
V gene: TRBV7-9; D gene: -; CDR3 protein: CASSPPAQGTGSPLHF
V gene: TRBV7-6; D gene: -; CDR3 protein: CASSAKSYNSPLHF
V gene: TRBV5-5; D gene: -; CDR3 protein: CASTLSTTDTQYF
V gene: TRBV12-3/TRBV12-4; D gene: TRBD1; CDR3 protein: CASSLAGTGNEKLFF
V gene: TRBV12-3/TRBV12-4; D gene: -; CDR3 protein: CASTVGRLGNTDTQYF
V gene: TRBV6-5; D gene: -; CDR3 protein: CASSYLRGGDNGYTF
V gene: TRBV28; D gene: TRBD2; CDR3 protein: CASSPLSGAYNEQFF
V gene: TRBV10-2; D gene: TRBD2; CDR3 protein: CASSDSLAGVLDTQYF
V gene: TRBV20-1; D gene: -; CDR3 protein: CSATLEAGTEAFF
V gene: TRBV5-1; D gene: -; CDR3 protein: CASSLKGALGANVLTF
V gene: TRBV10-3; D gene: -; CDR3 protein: CAISEPLEGGLFYEQYF
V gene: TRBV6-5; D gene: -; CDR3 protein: CASSYRQGRETQYF
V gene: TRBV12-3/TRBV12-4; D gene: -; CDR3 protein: CASSTQGNTEAFF